This is a list of T cell receptor beta chains from one sample in a study of regulatory T cells in long-lasting Graves disease. TCRdb fed the multiplex PCR reads into MiXCR, producing one record per CDR3 protein. The repertoire consists of some 330,000 distinct CDR3 sequences, with roughly 25% occurring once and the leading ten covering around 30%. The sample consisted of peripheral blood mononuclear cells (PBMCs), taken when the disease was refractory, from a patient treated with antithyroid drugs. These receptors were taken from a woman aged 40 to 50 with Graves disease. CDR3s include the opening cysteine and the closing phenylalanine or tryptophan. The D gene is left open where the match is weak. The size field is filled for only some rows; it gives once, few, many or a size class.

D	size	V	J	CDR3	DNA
.	.	TRBV30	TRBJ2-5	CAWSVTGMGTQYF	TGTGCCTGGAGTGTAACGGGAATGGGGACCCAGTACTTC
TRBD1	few	TRBV19	TRBJ2-2	CASRQTGGNTGELFF	TGTGCCAGTAGACAGACAGGGGGTAACACCGGGGAGCTGTTTTTT
TRBD2	.	TRBV25-1	TRBJ2-2	CASSGQIGTSGSTGELFF	TGTGCCAGCAGTGGACAAATTGGGACTAGCGGGAGTACCGGGGAGCTGTTTTTT
.	few	TRBV20-1	TRBJ1-1	CSARGAGAEAFF	TGCAGTGCTAGAGGGGCCGGGGCTGAAGCTTTCTTT
.	many	TRBV29-1	TRBJ2-2	CSASRLVGGELFF	TGCAGCGCATCTAGGCTAGTTGGCGGGGAGCTGTTTTTT
TRBD1	many	TRBV25-1	TRBJ1-5	CASSEPGGGQPQHF	TGTGCCAGCAGTGAGCCTGGAGGGGGCCAGCCCCAGCATTTT
.	.	TRBV5-1	TRBJ2-7	CASSLYADSYEQYF	TGCGCCAGCAGCTTGTATGCTGACTCCTACGAGCAGTACTTC
TRBD2	many	TRBV9	TRBJ2-5	CASSSRGWGRAGETQYF	TGTGCCAGCAGCTCCCGAGGTTGGGGGAGGGCCGGGGAGACCCAGTACTTC
.	many	TRBV2	TRBJ1-1	CASSVLTIGGTEAFF	TGTGCCAGCAGTGTCCTCACCATTGGGGGGACTGAAGCTTTCTTT
.	.	TRBV6-4	TRBJ1-2	CASSDSWGAQGYTF	TGTGCCAGCAGTGACTCCTGGGGGGCGCAGGGCTACACCTTC
TRBD2	few	TRBV20-1	TRBJ2-1	CSATGLAGDNEQFF	TGCAGTGCTACCGGACTAGCGGGAGACAATGAGCAGTTCTTC
.	many	TRBV2	TRBJ2-5	CASSEALRGSQETQYF	TGTGCCAGCAGTGAAGCGCTTCGAGGGAGCCAAGAGACCCAGTACTTC
TRBD2	many	TRBV12-3/TRBV12-4	TRBJ2-7	CASSYGTSDEQYF	TGTGCCAGCAGTTACGGGACTAGCGACGAGCAGTACTTC
TRBD1	many	TRBV2	TRBJ1-4	CASKGRGNEKLFF	TGTGCCAGCAAAGGCAGGGGGAATGAAAAACTGTTTTTT
TRBD2	.	TRBV7-2	TRBJ2-7	CATRRRGTYEQYF	TGTGCCACTAGACGGCGGGGGACTTACGAGCAGTACTTC
.	.	TRBV20-1	TRBJ2-6	CSARSRVRGVSGANVLTF	TGCAGTGCTAGGAGTAGAGTCAGGGGCGTTTCTGGGGCCAACGTCCTGACTTTC
TRBD1	.	TRBV3-1	TRBJ2-7	CASSQVGTDSFSYEQYF	TGTGCCAGCAGCCAAGTCGGGACAGATTCATTCTCCTACGAGCAGTACTTC
TRBD2	many	TRBV6-7	TRBJ2-7	CASSDGQVMGTSGSVEQYF	TGTGCCAGCAGTGACGGACAGGTTATGGGGACTAGCGGGAGCGTCGAGCAGTACTTC
TRBD2	few	TRBV28	TRBJ2-7	CASSQAASGRASEQYF	TGTGCCAGCAGCCAAGCCGCTAGCGGGAGAGCATCCGAGCAGTACTTC
TRBD1	.	TRBV5-1	TRBJ2-5	CASSLGGTAQETQYF	TGCGCCAGCAGCTTGGGTGGGACAGCCCAAGAGACCCAGTACTTC
.	many	TRBV9	TRBJ2-7	CASSLHQGGGPYEQYF	TGTGCCAGCAGCTTACACCAGGGAGGGGGGCCCTACGAGCAGTACTTC
.	many	TRBV27	TRBJ1-1	CASSLSSGLGAFF	TGTGCCAGCAGTTTATCGTCAGGGCTCGGAGCTTTCTTT
.	.	TRBV2	TRBJ2-7	CASSEQGIHGQYF	TGTGCCAGCAGTGAACAGGGGATCCACGGGCAGTACTTC
.	few	TRBV7-6	TRBJ1-5	CASSPAIGYSNQPQHF	TGTGCCAGCAGCCCGGCGATCGGGTATAGCAATCAGCCCCAGCATTTT
TRBD2	.	TRBV9	TRBJ2-1	CASSAQLAGSYNEQFF	TGTGCCAGCAGCGCCCAACTAGCGGGGAGCTACAATGAGCAGTTCTTC
.	few	TRBV11-2	TRBJ2-7	CASRSTRNYEQYF	TGTGCCAGCAGATCGACTCGGAACTACGAGCAGTACTTC
.	many	TRBV6-5	TRBJ2-5	CASSYSSRDKTQYF	TGTGCCAGCAGTTACTCGAGCAGGGATAAGACCCAGTACTTC
TRBD2	few	TRBV6-5	TRBJ2-2	CASSSRTSGRARVGELFF	TGTGCCAGCAGTTCCCGGACTAGCGGGAGGGCCAGGGTCGGGGAGCTGTTTTTT
.	many	TRBV28	TRBJ1-2	CASSREPGQGYTF	TGTGCCAGCAGTCGGGAACCCGGGCAAGGCTACACCTTC
TRBD1	.	TRBV6-1	TRBJ1-6	CASRSSGGLYNSPLHF	TGTGCCAGCAGGTCTTCAGGGGGCCTTTATAATTCACCCCTCCACTTT
.	many	TRBV28	TRBJ2-5	CASKADRMTQYF	TGTGCCAGCAAAGCAGATCGGATGACCCAGTACTTC
.	many	TRBV10-3	TRBJ1-1	CAIRRGAMNTEAFF	TGTGCCATCAGGAGAGGAGCCATGAACACTGAAGCTTTCTTT
.	.	TRBV28	TRBJ1-2	CASSFMSYGYTF	TGTGCCAGCAGTTTTATGAGCTATGGCTACACCTTC
TRBD1	many	TRBV6-5	TRBJ1-1	CASSSTGRRGTEAFF	TGTGCCAGCAGTTCGACAGGGCGCCGCGGCACTGAAGCTTTCTTT
.	few	TRBV6-1	TRBJ2-2	CASSPRNLVTGELFF	TGTGCCAGCAGTCCACGAAACCTAGTTACCGGGGAGCTGTTTTTT
.	many	TRBV19	TRBJ1-5	CASSISGNQPQHF	TGTGCCAGTAGTATCTCAGGTAATCAGCCCCAGCATTTT
TRBD2	many	TRBV10-3	TRBJ2-5	CAISERLAGVEETQYF	TGTGCCATCAGTGAGCGGCTAGCGGGAGTGGAAGAGACCCAGTACTTC
.	.	TRBV7-8	TRBJ1-6	CASSLSGLTYSPLHF	TGTGCCAGCAGCTTATCGGGACTGACTTATTCACCCCTCCACTTT
.	many	TRBV2	TRBJ2-3	CASSENPGYGQYF	TGTGCCAGCAGTGAAAACCCCGGATACGGGCAGTATTTT
.	many	TRBV20-1	TRBJ2-6	CSAHGQGGVLTF	TGCAGTGCTCATGGACAGGGAGGGGTCCTGACTTTC
.	few	TRBV2	TRBJ1-5	CAISEGAGQPQHF	TGTGCCATCAGTGAGGGCGCGGGCCAGCCCCAGCATTTT
.	.	TRBV30	TRBJ1-4	CAWNGRGQKLFF	TGTGCCTGGAATGGCAGGGGACAAAAACTGTTTTTT
.	few	TRBV12-3/TRBV12-4	TRBJ2-3	CASSPWAGDTDTQYF	TGTGCCAGCAGTCCTTGGGCAGGGGACACAGATACGCAGTATTTT
.	.	TRBV18	TRBJ2-5	CASSPPRRQETQYF	TGTGCCAGCTCACCACCCAGGAGGCAAGAGACCCAGTACTTC
.	many	TRBV12-3/TRBV12-4	TRBJ1-5	CASSFGPRGNQPQHF	TGTGCCAGCAGTTTCGGTCCGAGGGGCAATCAGCCCCAGCATTTT